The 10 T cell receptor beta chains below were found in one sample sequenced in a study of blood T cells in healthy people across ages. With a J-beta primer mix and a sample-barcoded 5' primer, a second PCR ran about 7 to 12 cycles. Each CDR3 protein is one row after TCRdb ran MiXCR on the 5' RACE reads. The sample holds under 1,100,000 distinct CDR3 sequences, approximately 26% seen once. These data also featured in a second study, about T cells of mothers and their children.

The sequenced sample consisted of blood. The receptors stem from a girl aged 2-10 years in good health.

The CDR3 nucleotides read TGCAGTGCTCGCGACAGGCGCGGCAATCAGCCCCAGCATTTT. Translating it yields CSARDRRGNQPQHF. The rearrangement links TRBV20-1 to TRBJ1-5, with D possibly TRBD1 on 6 matching bases. The ends were cut back, 5 bases at V and 2 bases at J, with 13 bases in the middle. The germline V gene has CDR1 DFQATT and CDR2 SNEGSKA (reference sequence). CDR3 size: 14 residues.

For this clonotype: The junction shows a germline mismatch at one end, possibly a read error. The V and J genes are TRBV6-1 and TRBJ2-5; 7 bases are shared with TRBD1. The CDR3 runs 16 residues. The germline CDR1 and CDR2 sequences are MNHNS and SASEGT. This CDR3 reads CASSRWDRKYQEAQYF. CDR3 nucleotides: TGTGCCAGCAGCCGTTGGGACAGAAAATACCAAGAGGCCCAGTACTTC.

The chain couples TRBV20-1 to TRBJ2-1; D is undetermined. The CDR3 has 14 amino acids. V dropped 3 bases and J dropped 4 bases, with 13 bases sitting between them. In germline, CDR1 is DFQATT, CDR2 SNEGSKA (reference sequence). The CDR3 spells CSASPPHPYNEQFF. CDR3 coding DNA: TGCAGTGCTAGCCCCCCCCACCCTTACAATGAGCAGTTCTTC.

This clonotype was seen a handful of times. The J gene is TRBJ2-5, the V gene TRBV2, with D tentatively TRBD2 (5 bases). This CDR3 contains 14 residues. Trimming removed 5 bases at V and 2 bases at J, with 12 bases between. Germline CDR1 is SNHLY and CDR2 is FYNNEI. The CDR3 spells CASSIGWTQETQYF. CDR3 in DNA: TGTGCCAGCAGTATAGGCTGGACTCAAGAGACCCAGTACTTC.

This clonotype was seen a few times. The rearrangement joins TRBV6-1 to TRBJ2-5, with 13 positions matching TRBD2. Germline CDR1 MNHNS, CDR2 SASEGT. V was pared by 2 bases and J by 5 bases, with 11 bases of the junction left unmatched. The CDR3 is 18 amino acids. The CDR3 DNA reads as TGTGCCAGCAGTGAAAACCCCCTTGGACTAGCGGGAGTTGAGACCCAGTACTTC. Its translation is CASSENPLGLAGVETQYF.

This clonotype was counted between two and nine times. The CDR3 loop reads CASSLIGQGPYNEQFF. The CDR3 DNA reads TGTGCCAGCAGCTTAATAGGACAGGGGCCCTACAATGAGCAGTTCTTC. The gene calls are TRBV7-8 and TRBJ2-1, with 9 bases that match TRBD1. The CDR3 length is 16 residues. Trimming removed 2 bases from V and 2 bases from J; junction bases left unmatched: 4. Germline CDR1 SGHVS, CDR2 FQNEAQ.

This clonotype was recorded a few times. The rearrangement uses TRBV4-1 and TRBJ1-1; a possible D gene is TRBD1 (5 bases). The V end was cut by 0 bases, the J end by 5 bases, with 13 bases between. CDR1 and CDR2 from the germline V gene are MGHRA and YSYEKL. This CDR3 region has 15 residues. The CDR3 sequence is CASSQEQEGGTEAFF. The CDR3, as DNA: TGCGCCAGCAGCCAAGAACAGGAAGGAGGGACTGAAGCTTTCTTT.

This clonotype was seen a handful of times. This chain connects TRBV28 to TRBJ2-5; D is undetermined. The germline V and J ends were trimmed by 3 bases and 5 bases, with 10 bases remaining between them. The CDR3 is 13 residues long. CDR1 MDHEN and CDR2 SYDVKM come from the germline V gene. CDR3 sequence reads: CASSLPQDETQYF. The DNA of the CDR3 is TGTGCCAGCAGTTTGCCCCAAGATGAGACCCAGTACTTC.

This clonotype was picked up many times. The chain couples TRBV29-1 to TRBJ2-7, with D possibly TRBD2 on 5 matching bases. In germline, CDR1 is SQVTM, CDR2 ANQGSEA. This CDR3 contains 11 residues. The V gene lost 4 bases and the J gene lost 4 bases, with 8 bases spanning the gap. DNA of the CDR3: TGCAGCGTTGGAGAGGGATACGAGCAGTACTTC. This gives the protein CSVGEGYEQYF.

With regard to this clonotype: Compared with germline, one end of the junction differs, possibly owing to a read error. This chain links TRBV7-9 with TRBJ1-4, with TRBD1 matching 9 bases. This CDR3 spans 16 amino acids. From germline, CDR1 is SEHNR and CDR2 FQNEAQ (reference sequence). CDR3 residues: CASGLITGGAGEKLFF. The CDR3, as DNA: TGTGCCAGCGGCTTAATTACAGGGGGCGCCGGTGAAAAACTGTTTTTT. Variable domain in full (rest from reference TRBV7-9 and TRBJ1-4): DTGVSQNPRHKITKRGQNVTFRCDPISEHNRLYWYRQTLGQGPEFLTYFQNEAQLEKSRLLSDRFSAERPKGSFSTLEIQRTEQGDSAMYLCASGLITGGAGEKLFFGSGTQLSVL.